This T cell receptor beta chain comes out of a study of T-cell reconstitution after alpha-beta-depleted transplantation in children. Study observations and caveats: Reports say that about two months after transplant, the alpha-beta T cells came out of several hundred graft clones that had expanded.

This clonotype was recorded a few times. The antigen remains undetermined. The TCRbeta library was prepared with unique molecular identifiers. TCRdb processed the PCR reads anew with MiXCR; each CDR3 protein has one entry. The sample shows hundreds of thousands of distinct CDR3 sequences, 10% to 15% of them seen only once. CDR3 size: 18 residues. V shed 4 bases, J shed 3 bases, and the junction held 11 bases outside the gene matches. Germline V gives CDR1 LNHNV, CDR2 YYDKDF (reference sequence). The V call is TRBV15, the J call TRBJ2-3; 12 positions agree with TRBD1. The material sequenced was PBMCs, taken before TCRalphabeta/CD19-depleted stem cell transplant. The TCR comes from a girl aged 2 to 9 with congenital amegakaryocytic thrombocytopenia, due to receive a stem cell transplant. The CDR3 DNA sequence: TGTGCCACCAGCACCCCGGGACAGGGGGCTTTCGGAACAGATACGCAGTATTTT. It yields the protein CATSTPGQGAFGTDTQYF.